These 23 T cell receptor beta chains share one sample of origin, sequenced in a study of technical replicates of blood from a handful of donors. The table came from immunoSEQ multiplex PCR; TCRdb's copy has only in-frame clones and leaves some out. The repertoire holds roughly 60,000 clones, with almost 95% as singletons. Sequencing was performed on PBMCs. All receptors derive from a human donor in good health. Some clones in this sample may be carry-over from other donors' samples.

Relative to its sample, this clone is medium-sized. The chain carries TRBV16 and TRBJ2-5; 7 nucleotides match TRBD1. The CDR3 is 17 residues long. Germline values: CDR1 KGHSY, CDR2 FQNENV. V shed 1 base, J shed 5 bases, and the junction held 13 bases outside the gene matches. The CDR3 region has the DNA TGTGCCAGCAGCCAATTTTCAGCACAGGGGCGCTCGGAGACCCAGTACTTC. It translates to CASSQFSAQGRSETQYF.

The V call is TRBV6-6, the J call TRBJ1-3; a weak D match, TRBD1 (6 bases). V gave up 6 bases and J gave up 0 bases, with 6 bases separating them. The CDR3 consists of 13 residues. The V gene's germline CDR1 is MNHNY and CDR2 SVGAGI (reference sequence). This CDR3 reads CASRDSSGNTIYF. In DNA form, the CDR3 reads TGTGCCAGCAGGGACAGCTCTGGAAACACCATATATTTT.

V is TRBV14 and J is TRBJ1-1, with D possibly matching TRBD1 (6 bases). Trimming removed 4 bases at V and 5 bases at J, with 17 bases between. The CDR3 covers 15 residues. CDR1 is SGHDN and CDR2 is FVKESK in the germline V gene. The CDR3 loop reads CASSPNREGRTEAFF. CDR3 nucleotides: TGTGCCAGCAGCCCAAACAGGGAAGGAAGGACTGAAGCTTTCTTT.

The rearrangement links TRBV7-8 to TRBJ2-1; D is ambiguous. The CDR3 spans 17 residues. V gave up 5 bases and J gave up 0 bases, with 17 bases separating them. CDR1 and CDR2 (germline): SGHVS, FQNEAQ. This CDR3 is CASSAQPQISSYNEQFF. The CDR3 nucleotides read TGTGCCAGCAGCGCCCAACCACAGATAAGCTCCTACAATGAGCAGTTCTTC.

The chain carries TRBV29-1 and TRBJ2-5, with TRBD1 matching over 8 bases. This CDR3 is 15 amino acids long. CDR1 is SQVTM and CDR2 is ANQGSEA in the germline V gene. V was clipped by 4 bases and J by 5 bases; unmatched bases: 12. The CDR3 region has the DNA TGCAGCGTTGTTCTGAGACAGGGGTTTGGGGAGACCCAGTACTTC. Translated: CSVVLRQGFGETQYF.

The J gene is TRBJ1-1, the V gene TRBV6-5; 7 bases fit TRBD1. Trimming cost V 5 bases and J 7 bases; bases outside gene matches: 13. Germline V lookup: CDR1 MNHEY, CDR2 SVGAGI. This CDR3 region has 15 residues. The DNA for the CDR3 is TGTGCCAGCAGTCGCACCGGACAGGCAACAATTGAAGCTTTCTTT. It codes for CASSRTGQATIEAFF.

The chain joins TRBV27 to TRBJ2-2, with TRBD2 matching 12 bases. CDR3 size: 16 residues. With 4 bases clipped from V and 6 bases from J, the junction kept 6 bases outside the gene matches. CDR1 MNHEY and CDR2 SMNVEV come from the germline V gene (reference sequence). The CDR3 sequence is CASSSPGLAGAGELFF. The DNA for the CDR3 is TGTGCCAGCAGTTCCCCGGGACTAGCGGGTGCCGGGGAGCTGTTTTTT.

The chain employs TRBV30 and TRBJ2-5; TRBD2 matches 13 bases. The V gene's germline CDR1 is GTSNPN and CDR2 SVGIG (reference sequence). There are 19 residues in the CDR3. After removal of 0 bases from V and 3 bases from J, the junction contained 13 bases not matched to a gene. CDR3 region: CAWSVWRPGTSGTKETQYF. CDR3 nucleotides: TGTGCCTGGAGTGTTTGGAGGCCCGGGACTAGCGGGACCAAAGAGACCCAGTACTTC.

V usage is TRBV7-6 and J usage is TRBJ1-2, with TRBD1 identical over 7 bases. The V and J ends lost 5 bases and 0 bases, in that order; junction bases with no gene match: 6. In germline, CDR1 is SGHVS, CDR2 FNYEAQ. The CDR3 sequence is 15 residues long. CDR3 protein: CASSARDSSNYGYTF. In DNA form, the CDR3 reads TGTGCCAGCAGCGCACGGGACAGCTCTAACTATGGCTACACCTTC.

The chain recombines TRBV5-1 with TRBJ2-3; TRBD2 aligns across 8 bases. After removal of 4 bases from V and 2 bases from J, the junction contained 9 bases not matched to a gene. Germline V gene data show CDR1 as SGHRS and CDR2 as YFSETQ. The CDR3 has 16 amino acids. CDR3 nucleotide sequence: TGCGCCAGCAGCCCCGGGAGGGGGGCCTACACAGATACGCAGTATTTT. As protein: CASSPGRGAYTDTQYF.

This clone appeared a single time. The CDR3 DNA reads as TGTGCCAGCAGTGATCTCGGGACAGGGGGGTACGAGCAGTACTTC. This sequence encodes CASSDLGTGGYEQYF. The V gene is TRBV2, the J gene TRBJ2-7; 11 positions match TRBD1. The V segment lost 3 bases and the J segment 4 bases; nucleotides outside the gene matches: 5. The CDR3 spans 15 residues. Germline CDR1 is SNHLY and CDR2 is FYNNEI.

The V gene is TRBV7-9, the J gene TRBJ1-1, with D hard to call. This CDR3 is built from 12 residues. The V gene lost 2 bases and the J gene lost 4 bases, with 5 bases spanning the gap. Germline CDR1 and CDR2: SEHNR and FQNEAQ (reference sequence). The CDR3 DNA reads TGTGCCAGCAGCTTACTTTCCACTGAAGCTTTCTTT. This sequence encodes CASSLLSTEAFF.

The rearrangement joins TRBV29-1 to TRBJ2-5; possibly TRBD1 for D (6 bases). Germline V gene data show CDR1 as SQVTM and CDR2 as ANQGSEA. The V and J ends lost 6 bases and 4 bases respectively, with 15 bases between them. The CDR3 runs to 13 residues. CDR3 residues: CSVGTGWTETQYF. The CDR3 nucleotides are TGCAGCGTCGGAACAGGGTGGACAGAGACCCAGTACTTC.

The genes are TRBV5-4 and TRBJ2-1; TRBD2 matches at 7 bases. CDR1 SGHNT and CDR2 YYREEE come from the germline V gene (reference sequence). This CDR3 region has 15 residues. The junction had 9 bases not matched to a gene; V was cut back by 1 base and J by 8 bases. For the CDR3, the DNA is TGTGCCAGCAGCTTGAAGTGGGGGGGTACGGATGAGCAGTTCTTC. Protein sequence: CASSLKWGGTDEQFF.

V and J are TRBV7-2 and TRBJ2-3; D remains unclear. The CDR3 is 14 residues long. V was clipped by 1 base and J by 4 bases, with 9 bases between them. The germline gives CDR1 SGHTA, CDR2 FQGNSA. The CDR3 nucleotides are TGTGCCAGCAGCTTAGGATCCACGGCAGATACGCAGTATTTT. Protein sequence: CASSLGSTADTQYF.

The sample holds one count of this clone. As DNA, the CDR3 is TGTGCCAGCAGCAAAGTCTCGTGGGACAGGAACACTGAAGCTTTCTTT. Its protein is CASSKVSWDRNTEAFF. The genes are TRBV21-1 and TRBJ1-1; the tabulated D call, TRBD1, remains unverified against the DNA. TRBV21-1 is tagged as a pseudogene. The CDR3 covers 16 residues.

The rearrangement joins TRBV5-1 to TRBJ2-5; 7 nucleotides align to TRBD1. V lost 2 bases to trimming and J lost 1 base; unmatched junction nucleotides: 5. CDR3 length equals 15 residues. Germline V lookup: CDR1 SGHRS, CDR2 YFSETQ. CDR3 bases: TGCGCCAGCAGCTTCACGACAGGGATCCAAGAGACCCAGTACTTC. This codes for CASSFTTGIQETQYF.

V is TRBV11-2 and J is TRBJ2-7; TRBD1 aligns across 9 bases. Germline V CDR1 and CDR2: SGHAT, FQNNGV. With V trimmed by 1 base and J by 3 bases, 7 bases remained unmatched. This CDR3 comprises 16 residues. The CDR3 loop reads CASSLGWDRAFYEQYF. CDR3 nucleotide sequence: TGTGCCAGCAGCTTAGGTTGGGACAGGGCCTTCTACGAGCAGTACTTC.

The sample holds one count of this clone. The CDR3 loop is CASSPFSDTQYF. The CDR3, as DNA: TGTGCCAGCAGCCCCTTTTCAGATACGCAGTATTTT. This chain connects TRBV7-2 to TRBJ2-3, with D hard to call. Trimming removed 5 bases at V and 4 bases at J, with 7 bases between. The CDR3 is 12 amino acids. Germline CDR1 is SGHTA and CDR2 is FQGNSA.

The rearrangement uses TRBV12-5 and TRBJ1-1; D unclear. Trimming stripped 6 bases from V and 3 bases from J, with 8 bases between. The CDR3 length is 12 residues. Germline loops: CDR1 LGHNT, CDR2 FRNRAP. CDR3 sequence (DNA): TGTGCTAGTGGCCTACTAGACACTGAAGCTTTCTTT. This sequence encodes CASGLLDTEAFF.

The chain's CDR3 is CASSPNVGGSEAFF. The CDR3 DNA reads as TGTGCCAGCAGCCCTAACGTGGGGGGAAGTGAAGCTTTCTTT. The V gene is TRBV5-6, the J gene TRBJ1-1; a weak D match, TRBD1 (5 bases). Germline V gene data show CDR1 as SGHDT and CDR2 as YYEEEE. The CDR3 consists of 14 residues. Trimming cost V 4 bases and J 7 bases, with 17 bases left between them.

The rearrangement joins TRBV27 to TRBJ1-2; a weak D match, TRBD1 (5 bases). The CDR3 runs to 15 residues. The V end lost 3 bases, the J end lost 7 bases, and 18 bases lay between the germline ends. Germline values: CDR1 MNHEY, CDR2 SMNVEV (reference sequence). The CDR3 DNA reads as TGTGCCAGCAGTTTGGAGGGAGGACCCGGGGGTGGCTACACCTTC. As protein: CASSLEGGPGGGYTF.

The J gene is TRBJ2-7, the V gene TRBV11-2; the D gene is possibly TRBD2 (7 bases). The CDR3 length is 15 residues. Trimming took 5 bases from V and 4 from J, leaving 18 bases between them. Germline V gives CDR1 SGHAT, CDR2 FQNNGV. The CDR3 here is CASSAVRGAVYEQYF. CDR3 nucleotides: TGTGCCAGCAGCGCGGTACGGGGGGCAGTTTACGAGCAGTACTTC.